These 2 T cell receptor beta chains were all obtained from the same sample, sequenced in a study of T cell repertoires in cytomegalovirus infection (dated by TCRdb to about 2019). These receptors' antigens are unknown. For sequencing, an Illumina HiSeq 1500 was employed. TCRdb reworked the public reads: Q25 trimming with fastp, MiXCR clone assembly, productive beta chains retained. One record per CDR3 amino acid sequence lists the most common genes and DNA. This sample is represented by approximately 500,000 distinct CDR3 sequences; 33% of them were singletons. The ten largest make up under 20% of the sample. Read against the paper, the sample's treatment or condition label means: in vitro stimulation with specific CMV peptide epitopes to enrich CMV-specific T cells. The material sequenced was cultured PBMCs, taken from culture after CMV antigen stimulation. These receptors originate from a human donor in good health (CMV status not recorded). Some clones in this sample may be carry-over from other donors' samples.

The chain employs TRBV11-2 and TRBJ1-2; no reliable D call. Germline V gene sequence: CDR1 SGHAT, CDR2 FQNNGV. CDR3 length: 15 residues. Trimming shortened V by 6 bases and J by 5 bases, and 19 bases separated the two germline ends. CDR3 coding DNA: TGTGCCAGCAGTCAAAGTCCGCGACCGGAGTATGGCTACACCTTC. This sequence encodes CASSQSPRPEYGYTF.

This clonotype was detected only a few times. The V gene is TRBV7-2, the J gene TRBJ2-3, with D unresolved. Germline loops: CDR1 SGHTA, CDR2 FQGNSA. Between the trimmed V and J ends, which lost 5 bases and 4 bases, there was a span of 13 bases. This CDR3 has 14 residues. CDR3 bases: TGTGCCAGCAGCCGTCATCTGCCTTCAGATACGCAGTATTTT. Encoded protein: CASSRHLPSDTQYF.